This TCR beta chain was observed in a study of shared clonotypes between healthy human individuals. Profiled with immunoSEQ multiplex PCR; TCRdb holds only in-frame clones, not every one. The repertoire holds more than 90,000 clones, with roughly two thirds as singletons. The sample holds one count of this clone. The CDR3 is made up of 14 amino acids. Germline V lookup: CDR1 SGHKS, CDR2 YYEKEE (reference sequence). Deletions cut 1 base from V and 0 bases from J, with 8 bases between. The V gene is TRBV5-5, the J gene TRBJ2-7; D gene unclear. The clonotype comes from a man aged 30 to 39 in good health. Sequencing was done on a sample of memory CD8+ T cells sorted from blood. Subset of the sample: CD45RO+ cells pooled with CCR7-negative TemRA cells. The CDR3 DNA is TGTGCCAGCAGCTTGAGTACCATCTCCTACGAGCAGTACTTC. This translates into CASSLSTISYEQYF.